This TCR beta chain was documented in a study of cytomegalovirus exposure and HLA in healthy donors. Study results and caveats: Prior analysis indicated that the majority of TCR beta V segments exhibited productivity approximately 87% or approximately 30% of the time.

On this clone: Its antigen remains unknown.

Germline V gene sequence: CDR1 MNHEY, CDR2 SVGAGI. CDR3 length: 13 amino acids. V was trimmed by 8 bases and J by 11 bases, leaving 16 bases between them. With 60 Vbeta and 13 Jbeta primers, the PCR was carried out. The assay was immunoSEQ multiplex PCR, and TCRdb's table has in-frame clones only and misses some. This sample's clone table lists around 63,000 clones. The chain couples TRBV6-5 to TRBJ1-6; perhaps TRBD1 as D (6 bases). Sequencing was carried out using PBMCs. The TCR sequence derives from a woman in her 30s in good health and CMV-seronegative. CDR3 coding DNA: TGTGCCAGCTCAGACAGGCTAGGAGCACCCCTCCACTTT. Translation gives CASSDRLGAPLHF.